These 29 T cell receptor beta chains were sequenced from one sample in a study of a mutant IDH1 vaccine in newly diagnosed glioma (dated by TCRdb to about 2021). The antigens these receptors bind are not known. Taken with the paper, the label for time point translates to: week 5, during vaccination. Every vaccine dose consisted of 300 ug of a 20-mer mutant IDH1 peptide in Montanide, administered subcutaneously together with topical imiquimod. Receptor amplification or capture employed the immunoSEQ multiplex PCR assay. Entries here come from immuneACCESS through TCRdb and include only in-frame sequences with V and J called. Some clones fail to appear in such tables; in the studies checked, an unresolved V gene covers under half of the shortfall, and the cause of the remainder is unknown. The sample table holds tens of thousands of clones, of which 65% to 80% were seen once. Of the sample, 7.2% falls within the top ten clones.

The starting material was PBMCs, obtained from a glioma patient whose treatment included an IDH1 peptide vaccine. These receptors all stem from a middle-aged man with glioma. Some clones in this sample may be carry-over from other donors' samples.

This chain links TRBV6-6 with TRBJ2-1; D is unresolved. Germline V gives CDR1 MNHNY, CDR2 SVGAGI (reference sequence). V lost 2 bases and J lost 7, with 9 bases in between. The CDR3 covers 13 residues. CDR3 nucleotides: TGTGCCAGCAGTTACAGCTTCCGAAATGAGCAGTTCTTC. It encodes CASSYSFRNEQFF.

The chain links TRBV28 to TRBJ2-7; D could derive from TRBD1 or TRBD2 (7 bases each). The CDR3 has 15 residues. Germline V gene lookup returns CDR1 MDHEN and CDR2 SYDVKM. The ends were cut back, 4 bases at V and 4 bases at J, with 17 bases in the middle. The CDR3 coding sequence is TGTGCCAGCAGTTCCAGGGGGGGAGGAGCATACGAGCAGTACTTC. Encoded protein: CASSSRGGGAYEQYF.

The rearrangement links TRBV4-1 to TRBJ2-7; possible D gene TRBD2, 6 bases. The V gene's germline CDR1 is MGHRA and CDR2 YSYEKL. This CDR3 is 15 amino acids long. Deletions cut 5 bases from V and 1 base from J, with 15 bases between. CDR3 nucleotides: TGCGCCAGCAGCTTCCGGGACCGGGAGTCCTACGAGCAGTACTTC. This encodes CASSFRDRESYEQYF.

This clone appeared once. This chain links TRBV30 with TRBJ1-5; TRBD1 might be the D (5 bases). The CDR3 extends over 15 amino acids. Between the trimmed V and J ends, which lost 0 bases and 3 bases, there was a span of 12 bases. From germline, CDR1 is GTSNPN and CDR2 SVGIG (reference sequence). The CDR3 loop reads CAWSVMGVPNQPQHF. As DNA, the CDR3 is TGTGCCTGGAGTGTAATGGGGGTGCCCAATCAGCCCCAGCATTTT.

This clone showed up just a few times. The chain joins TRBV14 to TRBJ1-1; TRBD1 is a possible D gene (5 bases). Germline V CDR1 and CDR2: SGHDN, FVKESK. Trimming stripped 4 bases from V and 2 bases from J, with 17 bases between. The CDR3 is 16 amino acids. In DNA, the CDR3 is TGTGCCAGCAGCCGCCTAGGAGGACACCTTAACACTGAAGCTTTCTTT. Translation: CASSRLGGHLNTEAFF.

The CDR3 nucleotides read TGCGCCAGCAGCATACTGACAGCAGACTCTGGAAACACCATATATTTT. Its protein is CASSILTADSGNTIYF. The chain combines TRBV5-1 with TRBJ1-3; possibly TRBD1 for D (5 bases). Trimming took 4 bases from V and 0 from J, leaving 14 bases between them. The CDR3 has 16 residues. The germline V gene encodes CDR1 SGHRS and CDR2 YFSETQ.

This clone is labeled as medium-sized (0.01 to 0.1%). The J gene is TRBJ1-1, the V gene TRBV7-8; 8 bases match TRBD1. Germline-derived CDR1 and CDR2 are SGHVS and FQNEAQ. This CDR3 comprises 15 residues. V lost 5 bases, J lost 7 bases, and 12 bases stayed unmatched. CDR3 in amino acids: CASSARQGPTLEAFF. Written as DNA, the CDR3 is TGTGCCAGCAGCGCTAGACAGGGGCCTACTCTTGAAGCTTTCTTT.

The chain recombines TRBV4-1 with TRBJ1-2; 7 bases match TRBD1. The CDR3 is made up of 12 amino acids. Trimming cost V 2 bases and J 8 bases; bases outside gene matches: 2. Germline CDR1 is MGHRA and CDR2 is YSYEKL. CDR3 in DNA: TGCGCCAGCAGCCAAACAGGGGTAGGCTACACCTTC. This gives the protein CASSQTGVGYTF.

The chain carries TRBV30 and TRBJ2-7; TRBD2 aligns across 15 bases. V lost 1 base, J lost 7 bases, and 5 bases stayed unmatched. The germline gives CDR1 GTSNPN, CDR2 SVGIG (reference sequence). This CDR3 has 15 amino acids. The CDR3 loop reads CAWSGTSGGVDEQYF. The CDR3 nucleotides read TGTGCCTGGAGTGGGACTAGCGGGGGGGTTGATGAGCAGTACTTC.

The V call is TRBV30, the J call TRBJ2-3, with TRBD2 matching over 8 bases. The CDR3 loop spans 15 amino acids. Germline CDR1 is GTSNPN and CDR2 is SVGIG (reference sequence). V gave up 3 bases and J gave up 0 bases; unmatched junction bases: 5. CDR3 in DNA: TGTGCCTGGAGCAGGACTAGCACTAGCACAGATACGCAGTATTTT. Its protein product is CAWSRTSTSTDTQYF.

The V call is TRBV7-2, the J call TRBJ2-7; 10 bases agree with TRBD2. The trim removed 4 bases at V and 4 bases at J, leaving 7 bases unmatched. The CDR3 covers 15 residues. Germline CDR1 SGHTA, CDR2 FQGNSA. This CDR3 reads CASSSQRGGLYEQYF. In DNA form, the CDR3 reads TGTGCCAGCAGCTCTCAGCGGGGGGGCCTGTACGAGCAGTACTTC.

The chain carries TRBV20-1 and TRBJ2-7; no definite D call. Germline CDR1 reads DFQATT; CDR2 reads SNEGSKA (reference sequence). V lost 1 base and J lost 3, with 4 bases in between. The CDR3 runs 11 residues. CDR3 sequence reads: CSARAGYEQYF. CDR3 coding DNA: TGCAGTGCTAGAGCCGGCTACGAGCAGTACTTC.

The chain carries TRBV29-1 and TRBJ1-4; unclear D gene. Trimming took 0 bases from V and 3 from J, leaving 14 bases between them. The CDR3 sequence is 16 residues long. Per germline, CDR1 SQVTM and CDR2 ANQGSEA. The CDR3 loop is CSVEDPEGGPNEKLFF. For the CDR3, the DNA is TGCAGCGTTGAAGACCCCGAAGGAGGCCCTAATGAAAAACTGTTTTTT.

The chain links TRBV5-4 to TRBJ1-2, with D uncertain. The CDR3 consists of 12 residues. Trimming removed 0 bases at V and 6 bases at J, with 6 bases between. From germline, CDR1 is SGHNT and CDR2 YYREEE (reference sequence). The CDR3: CASSLVGDGYTF. As DNA, the CDR3 is TGTGCCAGCAGCTTGGTTGGGGATGGCTACACCTTC.

This rearrangement joins TRBV15 to TRBJ1-2, with D tentatively TRBD1 (5 bases). CDR3 length equals 16 residues. V gave up 1 base and J gave up 3 bases, with 15 bases separating them. CDR1 is LNHNV, CDR2 YYDKDF, per germline (reference sequence). CDR3 amino acids: CATSRGGTGGYYGYTF. The CDR3 DNA follows: TGTGCCACCAGCAGAGGCGGGACGGGGGGTTACTATGGCTACACCTTC.

The V gene is TRBV15, the J gene TRBJ2-5; TRBD2 matches 10 bases. The CDR3 length is 15 residues. Germline trimming cut 5 bases from V and 5 bases from J; bases unmatched to any gene: 8. Germline V lookup: CDR1 LNHNV, CDR2 YYDKDF (reference sequence). DNA for the CDR3: TGTGCCACCAGCTCCCGAGGAGCGGGGGGGGAGACCCAGTACTTC. This encodes CATSSRGAGGETQYF.

This clone was observed a few times. The rearrangement joins TRBV2 to TRBJ1-1, with a weak D call TRBD1 (6 bases). Germline CDR1 SNHLY, CDR2 FYNNEI. This CDR3 is 12 amino acids long. The V end lost 8 bases, the J end lost 6 bases, and 13 bases lay between the germline ends. CDR3 loop: CASGGGGSEAFF. The CDR3 DNA follows: TGTGCCAGCGGGGGAGGGGGGTCTGAAGCTTTCTTT.

The rearrangement links TRBV4-2 to TRBJ1-4; TRBD1 agrees at 7 bases. The V gene's germline CDR1 is LGHNA and CDR2 YNFKEQ. The CDR3 has 16 amino acids. V was clipped by 5 bases and J by 4 bases; unmatched bases: 10. CDR3 nucleotide sequence: TGTGCCAGCAGCGTAAGACCGGGACAGCTTAATGAAAAACTGTTTTTT. It translates to CASSVRPGQLNEKLFF.

This chain connects TRBV5-1 to TRBJ2-5; D tentatively reads TRBD1 or TRBD2 (5 bases each). Per germline, CDR1 SGHRS and CDR2 YFSETQ. V was clipped by 4 bases and J by 4 bases, with 17 bases between them. The CDR3 has 15 amino acids. The CDR3 nucleotides are TGCGCCAGCAGCCCCGGGACCTTCGGCGGAGAGACCCAGTACTTC. As protein: CASSPGTFGGETQYF. Together with reference TRBV5-1 and TRBJ2-5, the CDR3 gives the full variable domain: KAGVTQTPRYLIKTRGQQVTLSCSPISGHRSVSWYQQTPGQGLQFLFEYFSETQRNKGNFPGRFSGRQFSNSRSEMNVSTLELGDSALYLCASSPGTFGGETQYFGPGTRLLVL.

This chain connects TRBV5-1 to TRBJ1-3; D perhaps matches TRBD1 (6 bases). With 1 base removed from V and 0 bases from J, the gap between germline ends came to 14 bases. Germline assignment: CDR1 SGHRS and CDR2 YFSETQ. CDR3 length: 17 amino acids. The CDR3 DNA is TGCGCCAGCAGCTTGCAGGGAGGGGGAACCTCTGGAAACACCATATATTTT. Translation gives CASSLQGGGTSGNTIYF.

The chain is built from TRBV5-1 and TRBJ1-2; 8 nucleotides align to TRBD1. The CDR3 totals 15 residues. CDR1 and CDR2 (germline): SGHRS, YFSETQ. Germline trimming cut 2 bases from V and 0 bases from J; bases unmatched to any gene: 3. The CDR3, as DNA: TGCGCCAGCAGCTTAGGGACAGGTTCTAACTATGGCTACACCTTC. Protein product: CASSLGTGSNYGYTF.

The chain combines TRBV14 with TRBJ1-1, with 7 bases matching TRBD1. Germline V lookup: CDR1 SGHDN, CDR2 FVKESK. The V segment lost 5 bases and the J segment 4 bases; nucleotides outside the gene matches: 7. The CDR3 is made up of 14 amino acids. CDR3 nucleotides: TGTGCCAGCAGCGAATACAGGGGTAGCACTGAAGCTTTCTTT. Residues: CASSEYRGSTEAFF.

The rearrangement uses TRBV7-9 and TRBJ2-3; D possibly uses TRBD1 or TRBD2 (5 bases each). The CDR3 covers 16 residues. Deletions cut 5 bases from V and 1 base from J, with 16 bases between. Germline-derived CDR1 and CDR2 are SEHNR and FQNEAQ (reference sequence). CDR3 coding DNA: TGTGCCAGCAGCACCCTCAGGGACCTTGGCACAGATACGCAGTATTTT. This sequence encodes CASSTLRDLGTDTQYF.

The rearrangement links TRBV5-4 to TRBJ2-3, with TRBD1 matching 9 bases. The germline gives CDR1 SGHNT, CDR2 YYREEE (reference sequence). V shed 2 bases, J shed 6 bases, and the junction held 4 bases outside the gene matches. CDR3 size: 14 residues. This CDR3 is CASSLQGAIDTQYF. The DNA of the CDR3 is TGTGCCAGCAGCTTACAGGGGGCTATCGATACGCAGTATTTT.

The DNA for the CDR3 is TGTGCCAGCAGCCTTCCAGGACGGCAGGCAGTCTACGAGCAGTACTTC. Translating gives CASSLPGRQAVYEQYF. The chain carries TRBV4-2 and TRBJ2-7; D is unclear. This CDR3 is built from 16 residues. In germline, CDR1 is LGHNA, CDR2 YNFKEQ. Trimming pared 4 bases from V and 3 bases from J, leaving 19 bases between.

The rearrangement joins TRBV7-8 to TRBJ2-7; maybe TRBD2 (5 bases). Germline loops: CDR1 SGHVS, CDR2 FQNEAQ. V was cut by 5 bases and J by 0 bases, with 14 bases left in between. This CDR3 has 15 residues. Written as DNA, the CDR3 is TGTGCCAGCAGCCGCGGCAGCGGATTCTCCTACGAGCAGTACTTC. This sequence encodes CASSRGSGFSYEQYF.

This chain uses TRBV30 with TRBJ1-1, with D possibly being TRBD1 (6 bases). From germline, CDR1 is GTSNPN and CDR2 SVGIG (reference sequence). Trimming took off 4 bases at V and 1 base at J, with 10 bases between the two ends. The CDR3 is made up of 13 amino acids. In nucleotides, the CDR3 is TGTGCCTGGAAGAGGGGACAGAACACTGAAGCTTTCTTT. Translating it yields CAWKRGQNTEAFF. Full variable domain (missing parts from reference TRBV30 and TRBJ1-1): SQTIHQWPATLVQPVGSPLSLECTVEGTSNPNLYWYRQAAGRGLQLLFYSVGIGQISSEVPQNLSASRPQDRQFILSSKKLLLSDSGFYLCAWKRGQNTEAFFGQGTRLTVV.

The V gene is TRBV20-1, the J gene TRBJ1-2, with D unresolved. Trimming took off 6 bases at V and 0 bases at J, with 5 bases between the two ends. This CDR3 comprises 11 residues. CDR1 and CDR2 from the germline V gene are DFQATT and SNEGSKA (reference sequence). For the CDR3, the DNA is TGCAGTGCCACACCTAACTATGGCTACACCTTC. Amino acids: CSATPNYGYTF.

On this clone: The identical CDR3 is also encoded by other nucleotide sequences in the sample. This rearrangement joins TRBV6-5 to TRBJ1-4, with a tentative D call TRBD1 (6 bases). The V and J ends lost 8 bases and 4 bases respectively, with 11 bases between them. The V gene's germline CDR1 is MNHEY and CDR2 SVGAGI. This CDR3 comprises 13 residues. CDR3 sequence (DNA): TGTGCCAGCTCACAGGGAATTAATGAAAAACTGTTTTTT. Its protein product is CASSQGINEKLFF.